The T cell receptor beta chain under discussion was sequenced for a study of T-cell reconstitution after alpha-beta-depleted transplantation in children. CDR3 length equals 15 residues. Germline assignment: CDR1 SGHVS and CDR2 FQNEAQ. Using unique molecular identifiers, the investigators prepared the TCRbeta library. Via MiXCR, TCRdb re-called the PCR reads, giving one row per CDR3 protein. There are around 200,000 distinct CDR3 sequences in the sample; around 9.5% occur only once, and roughly 6.2% lies in the top ten. Regarding this clonotype: This may be a read error, as it is one base from a much larger clone.

V is TRBV7-8 and J is TRBJ2-3; weak D call: TRBD1 (5 bases). Sequenced material: PBMCs from the stem cell graft donor, taken from the stem cell graft. The receptor was derived from a human donor who donated a stem cell graft to a child with acute lymphoblastic leukemia. The CDR3 reads CASGLEGVSTDTQYF. The DNA for the CDR3 is TGTGCCAGCGGCTTAGAAGGGGTTAGCACAGATACGCAGTATTTT.